This T cell receptor beta chain was sequenced in a study of cytomegalovirus exposure and HLA in healthy donors. In germline, CDR1 is MNHNS, CDR2 SASEGT. The CDR3 loop spans 13 amino acids. V shed 7 bases and J 6 bases; nucleotides not matched to a gene: 6. Study results and caveats: Published work reported that the classifier diagnosed cytomegalovirus status with high specificity and sensitivity.

About this clone itself: Its target is not known.

Sequenced by immunoSEQ multiplex PCR; TCRdb stores in-frame clones only, minus some. This table holds some 130,000 clones, 85% to 90% found once. The chain uses TRBV6-1 and TRBJ1-1; 9 bases fit TRBD1. Sequencing used PBMCs. The receptor's source is a man between 18 and 35 years old in good health and CMV-seronegative. This CDR3 reads CASMTDRGAEAFF. Here the CDR3 DNA reads TGTGCCAGCATGACGGACAGGGGCGCTGAAGCTTTCTTT.